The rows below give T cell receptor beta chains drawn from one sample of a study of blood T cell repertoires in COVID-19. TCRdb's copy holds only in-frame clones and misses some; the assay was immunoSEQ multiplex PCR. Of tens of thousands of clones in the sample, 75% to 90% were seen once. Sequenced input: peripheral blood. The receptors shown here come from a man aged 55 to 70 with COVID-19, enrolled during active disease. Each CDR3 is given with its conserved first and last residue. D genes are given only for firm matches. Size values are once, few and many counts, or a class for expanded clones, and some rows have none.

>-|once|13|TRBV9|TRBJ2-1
CASSVEVANEQFF
TGTGCCAGCAGCGTAGAGGTAGCGAATGAGCAGTTCTTC
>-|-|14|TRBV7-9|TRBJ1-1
CASSLGFRDTEAFF
TGTGCCAGCAGCTTAGGATTCAGGGACACTGAAGCTTTCTTT
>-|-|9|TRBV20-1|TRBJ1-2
CSAGEGYTF
TGCAGTGCCGGGGAGGGCTACACCTTC
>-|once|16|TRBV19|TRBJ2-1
CASSMRTQSSYNEQFF
TGTGCCAGTAGTATGAGGACACAGAGCTCCTACAATGAGCAGTTCTTC
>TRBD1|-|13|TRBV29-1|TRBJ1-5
CSVPGQGNQPQHF
TGCAGCGTTCCGGGACAGGGAAATCAGCCCCAGCATTTT
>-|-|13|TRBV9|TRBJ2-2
CASSVEEPGELFF
TGTGCCAGCAGCGTAGAAGAGCCCGGGGAGCTGTTTTTT
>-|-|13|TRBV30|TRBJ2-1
CAWSSGPNNEQFF
TGTGCCTGGAGTAGCGGGCCGAACAATGAGCAGTTCTTC
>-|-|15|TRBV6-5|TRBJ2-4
CASSRQAMNKNIQYF
TGTGCCAGCAGCAGACAGGCAATGAACAAAAACATTCAGTACTTC
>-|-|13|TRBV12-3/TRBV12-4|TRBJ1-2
CASSLGTDNGYTF
TGTGCCAGCAGTTTAGGGACAGATAATGGCTACACCTTC
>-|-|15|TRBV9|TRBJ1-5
CASSVRDTPNQPQHF
TGTGCCAGCAGCGTTCGGGACACCCCTAATCAGCCCCAGCATTTT
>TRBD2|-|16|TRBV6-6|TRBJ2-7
CASSRGLAGKPHEQYF
TGTGCCAGCAGTAGAGGACTAGCGGGAAAGCCCCACGAGCAGTACTTC
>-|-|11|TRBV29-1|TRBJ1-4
CSVGGDEKLFF
TGCAGCGTTGGGGGAGACGAAAAACTGTTTTTT
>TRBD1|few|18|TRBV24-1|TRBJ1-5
CATSATYETGSPNQPQHF
TGTGCCACCAGTGCCACCTACGAGACAGGGTCCCCCAATCAGCCCCAGCATTTT
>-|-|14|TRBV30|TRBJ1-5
CAWRKTGLNQPQHF
TGTGCCTGGAGGAAGACAGGTCTCAATCAGCCCCAGCATTTT
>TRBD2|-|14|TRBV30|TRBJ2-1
CAWRGGSSYNEQFF
TGTGCCTGGAGGGGCGGGAGCTCCTACAATGAGCAGTTCTTC
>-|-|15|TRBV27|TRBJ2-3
CASSLSETREDTQYF
TGTGCCAGCAGTTTATCGGAGACCCGCGAGGATACGCAGTATTTT
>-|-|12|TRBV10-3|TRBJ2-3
CAISLGEDTQYF
TGTGCCATCTCTCTAGGTGAAGATACGCAGTATTTT
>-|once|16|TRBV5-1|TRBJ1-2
CASSLRVRGTAGGYTF
TGCGCCAGCAGCTTGCGGGTCCGGGGTACGGCGGGTGGCTACACCTTC
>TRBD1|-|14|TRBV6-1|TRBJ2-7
CASSDRGISGEQYF
TGTGCCAGCAGTGACAGGGGGATTTCGGGAGAGCAGTACTTC
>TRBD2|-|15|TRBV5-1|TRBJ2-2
CASSISSGRTGELFF
TGCGCCAGCAGTATTTCTAGCGGGAGGACCGGGGAGCTGTTTTTT
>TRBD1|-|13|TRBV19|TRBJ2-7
CASSDRGAYEQYF
TGTGCCAGTTCCGACAGGGGGGCCTACGAGCAGTACTTC
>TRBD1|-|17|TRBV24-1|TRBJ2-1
CATSDYSTGVSRNEQFF
TGTGCCACCAGTGATTACTCAACAGGGGTATCAAGGAATGAGCAGTTCTTC
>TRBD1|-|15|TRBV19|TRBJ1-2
CASSPATGTGYGYTF
TGTGCCAGTAGTCCAGCCACCGGGACAGGCTATGGCTACACCTTC
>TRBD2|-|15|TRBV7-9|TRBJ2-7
CASSPGTITGGEQYF
TGTGCCAGCAGCCCCGGGACCATCACGGGAGGCGAGCAGTACTTC
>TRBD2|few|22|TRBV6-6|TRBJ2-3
CASSLSLGEGTSGRSSTDTQYF
TGTGCCAGCAGCTTATCTCTAGGGGAGGGGACTAGCGGGCGATCTAGCACAGATACGCAGTATTTT
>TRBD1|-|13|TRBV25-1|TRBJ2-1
CASRAGGLDEQFF
TGTGCCAGCAGAGCAGGGGGCTTGGATGAGCAGTTCTTC
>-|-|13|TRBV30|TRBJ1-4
CAWSRRTPEKLFF
TGTGCCTGGAGTCGACGGACACCCGAAAAACTGTTTTTT
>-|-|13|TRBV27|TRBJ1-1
CASSPGRAIEAFF
TGTGCCAGCAGTCCCGGCAGGGCGATTGAAGCTTTCTTT
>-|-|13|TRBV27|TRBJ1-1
CASRQATFSEAFF
TGTGCCAGCCGGCAAGCGACTTTCTCAGAAGCTTTCTTT
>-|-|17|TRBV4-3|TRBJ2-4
CASSQDIRELSKNIQYF
TGCGCCAGCAGCCAAGATATCCGGGAGCTTTCCAAAAACATTCAGTACTTC
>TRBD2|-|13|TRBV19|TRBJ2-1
CAAASGTANEQFF
TGTGCCGCCGCTAGCGGGACGGCCAATGAGCAGTTCTTC
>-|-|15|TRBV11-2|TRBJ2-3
CASTTLEGSGDTQYF
TGTGCCAGCACCACCTTGGAGGGGTCGGGAGATACGCAGTATTTT
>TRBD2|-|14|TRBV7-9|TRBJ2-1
CASSLQLADNEQFF
TGTGCCAGCAGCTTACAGCTAGCGGACAATGAGCAGTTCTTC
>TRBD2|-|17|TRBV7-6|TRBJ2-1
CASSPGWSGRVYNEQFF
TGTGCCAGCAGCCCTGGGTGGAGCGGGAGGGTATACAATGAGCAGTTCTTC
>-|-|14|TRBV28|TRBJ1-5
CASSMAGGGQPQHF
TGTGCCAGCAGTATGGCGGGGGGCGGGCAGCCCCAGCATTTT
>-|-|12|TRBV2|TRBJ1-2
CASSDSFYGYTF
TGTGCCAGCAGTGACAGTTTCTATGGCTACACCTTC
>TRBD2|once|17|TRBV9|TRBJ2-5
CASSDPLSGRNAETQYF
TGTGCCAGCAGCGATCCTCTTAGCGGGAGGAACGCTGAGACCCAGTACTTC
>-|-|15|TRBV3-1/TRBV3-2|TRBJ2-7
CASSQAGGGGYEQYF
TGTGCCAGCAGCCAAGCCGGAGGGGGCGGATACGAGCAGTACTTC
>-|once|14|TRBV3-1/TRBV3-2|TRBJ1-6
CASNMGSGNSPLHF
TGTGCCAGCAATATGGGAAGCGGTAATTCACCCCTCCACTTT
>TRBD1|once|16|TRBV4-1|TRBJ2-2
CASSQRGTGQGGELFF
TGCGCCAGCAGCCAGAGGGGGACAGGGCAGGGCGGGGAGCTGTTTTTT
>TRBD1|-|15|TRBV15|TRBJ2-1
CATSRSGGQGNEQFF
TGTGCCACCAGCAGATCAGGGGGACAGGGCAATGAGCAGTTCTTC
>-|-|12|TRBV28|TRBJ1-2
CASSRRIYGYTF
TGTGCCAGCAGTAGGAGAATCTATGGCTACACCTTC
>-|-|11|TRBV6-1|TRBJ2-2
CASRAAYKLFF
TGTGCCAGCAGAGCCGCGTATAAGCTGTTTTTT
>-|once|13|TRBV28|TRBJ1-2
CASTPTGRYGYTF
TGTGCCAGCACACCGACAGGACGGTATGGCTACACCTTC
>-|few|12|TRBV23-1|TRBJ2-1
CASRSVDNEQFF
TGCGCCAGCAGAAGCGTGGACAATGAGCAGTTCTTC
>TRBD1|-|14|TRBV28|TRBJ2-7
CASSGGQVSYEQYF
TGTGCCAGCAGTGGGGGACAGGTCTCCTACGAGCAGTACTTC
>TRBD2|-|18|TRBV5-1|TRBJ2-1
CASSLDPSGGHSYNEQFF
TGCGCCAGCAGCTTGGATCCTAGCGGGGGACACTCGTACAATGAGCAGTTCTTC
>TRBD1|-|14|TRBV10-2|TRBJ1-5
CASRPGQGNQPQHF
TGCGCCAGCAGACCAGGACAGGGCAATCAGCCCCAGCATTTT
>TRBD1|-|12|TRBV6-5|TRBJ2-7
CASAGGGFEQYF
TGTGCCAGCGCAGGGGGTGGGTTCGAGCAGTACTTC
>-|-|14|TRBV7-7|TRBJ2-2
CASSPTANTGELFF
TGTGCCAGCAGCCCTACCGCGAACACCGGGGAGCTGTTTTTT
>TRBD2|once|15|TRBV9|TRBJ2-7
CASSVGGLGTREQYF
TGTGCCAGCAGCGTAGGAGGACTAGGGACGAGGGAGCAGTACTTC
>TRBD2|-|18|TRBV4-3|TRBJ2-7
CASSQGLAGGTSSYEQYF
TGCGCCAGCAGCCAAGGACTAGCGGGAGGCACAAGCTCCTACGAGCAGTACTTC
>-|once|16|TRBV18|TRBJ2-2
CASSPLRGDETGELFF
TGTGCCAGCTCACCACTTAGGGGCGATGAGACCGGGGAGCTGTTTTTT
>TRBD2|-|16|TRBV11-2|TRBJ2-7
CASSSRLAGGTYEQYF
TGTGCCAGCAGCTCCAGACTAGCGGGAGGAACCTACGAGCAGTACTTC
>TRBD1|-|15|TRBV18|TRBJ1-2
CASSPPDREIFDYTF
TGTGCCAGCTCACCACCGGACAGGGAAATTTTCGACTACACCTTC